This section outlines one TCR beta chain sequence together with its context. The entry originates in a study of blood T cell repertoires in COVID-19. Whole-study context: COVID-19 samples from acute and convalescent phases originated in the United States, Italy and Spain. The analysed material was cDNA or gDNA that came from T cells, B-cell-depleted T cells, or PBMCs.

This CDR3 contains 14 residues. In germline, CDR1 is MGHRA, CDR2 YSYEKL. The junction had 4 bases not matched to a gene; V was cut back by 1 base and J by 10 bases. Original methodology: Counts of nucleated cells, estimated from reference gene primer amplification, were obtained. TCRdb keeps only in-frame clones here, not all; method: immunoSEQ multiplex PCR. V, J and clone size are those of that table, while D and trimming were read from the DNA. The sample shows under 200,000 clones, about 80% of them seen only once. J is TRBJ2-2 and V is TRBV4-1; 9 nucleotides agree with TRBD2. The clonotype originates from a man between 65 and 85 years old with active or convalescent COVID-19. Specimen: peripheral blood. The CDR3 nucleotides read TGCGCCAGCAGCCAAGCTAGCGGGATTGTGGAGCTGTTTTTT. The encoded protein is CASSQASGIVELFF.